Following are 5 T cell receptor beta chains from one sample sequenced in a study of tumor and adjacent non-tumor tissue in lung cancer. This sample's RNA came from whole unsorted tissue. The library came from three nested PCR rounds adapted from ARM-PCR protocols. Each CDR3 protein is one row after TCRdb ran MiXCR on the multiplex PCR reads. The table includes under 95,000 distinct CDR3 sequences, 61% detected once. Sequencing was carried out using lung tumor tissue. The receptors originated from a man in his 70s with non-small cell lung cancer.

In the case of this clonotype: This sequence may be a read error, since a much larger clone differs from it by one base. The chain employs TRBV12-3 or TRBV12-4 and TRBJ2-1, with 8 nucleotides matching TRBD2. The CDR3 is 15 residues long. The J segment lost 2 bases and the V segment lost 6 bases, leaving 6 bases of the junction unmatched. CDR3 nucleotide sequence: TGTGCCAGCAGCCCCGTGACTAGCGCCTACAATGAGCAGTTCTTC. It is translated as CASSPVTSAYNEQFF.

The chain employs TRBV7-3 and TRBJ2-1; 7 nucleotides match TRBD2. The germline CDR1 and CDR2 sequences are SGHTA and FQGTGA. The CDR3 runs 19 residues. V lost 6 bases to trimming and J lost 7 bases; unmatched junction nucleotides: 24. The CDR3 DNA is TGTGCCAGCAGTCCGTTACCTTCCCGGGCGGGAGTTATTCAGAATGAGCAGTTCTTC. Its translation: CASSPLPSRAGVIQNEQFF.

The chain recombines TRBV29-1 with TRBJ2-7, with 7 bases that match TRBD1. This CDR3 contains 14 residues. With 7 bases clipped from V and 7 bases from J, the junction kept 16 bases outside the gene matches. Germline V lookup: CDR1 SQVTM, CDR2 ANQGSEA. Written as DNA, the CDR3 is TGCAGCGCTGATGAACAGGGGAACTACAATGAGCAGTACTTC. Translating gives CSADEQGNYNEQYF.

A word on this clonotype: At one end, the junction sequence differs from germline, possibly due to a read error. The V call is TRBV11-2, the J call TRBJ1-2; D ambiguous. This CDR3 has 14 amino acids. Per the germline V gene, CDR1 is SGHAT and CDR2 is FQNNGV. The DNA of the CDR3 is TGTGCCAGCAGTTTAGATCGGGGTGGAAATGGCTACACCTTC. Amino acids: CASSLDRGGNGYTF.

This clonotype showed up just once. One junction end disagrees with the germline gene, perhaps due to a read error. The CDR3 protein is CASSADDCSGANVLTF. CDR3 nucleotide sequence: TGTGCCAGTAGTGCCGATGACTGCTCTGGGGCCAACGTCCTGACTTTC. The chain uses TRBV6-1 and TRBJ2-6; D is unresolved. The CDR3 has 16 amino acids. The germline V gene encodes CDR1 MNHNS and CDR2 SASEGT.